These 13 T cell receptor beta chains came from one sample sequenced in a study of blood T cell repertoires in COVID-19. This table comes from immunoSEQ multiplex PCR, and its TCRdb copy is limited to in-frame clones, with some not included. The table records around 310,000 clones, around nine tenths of them present only once. The sequenced sample consisted of PBMCs or T cells enriched from blood (not recorded which). The receptors stem from a woman younger than 45 who had recovered from COVID-19.

The gene calls are TRBV12-3 or TRBV12-4 and TRBJ2-5; TRBD2 agrees at 7 bases. With 7 bases clipped from V and 6 bases from J, the junction kept 8 bases outside the gene matches. CDR3 length equals 13 residues. CDR3 bases: TGTGCCAGCACCTCGGGGGGTTTTAAGACCCAGTACTTC. It yields the protein CASTSGGFKTQYF.

This rearrangement joins TRBV5-6 to TRBJ2-1; D uncertain. The CDR3 is 13 residues long. The ends were cut back, 2 bases at V and 4 bases at J, with 7 bases in the middle. Germline values: CDR1 SGHDT, CDR2 YYEEEE. CDR3 sequence: CASSLYGYNEQFF. Written as DNA, the CDR3 is TGTGCCAGCAGCTTATACGGGTACAATGAGCAGTTCTTC.

The chain links TRBV7-9 to TRBJ1-2, with a possible D match to TRBD1 (5 bases). CDR1 and CDR2 from the germline V gene are SEHNR and FQNEAQ (reference sequence). V shed 1 base and J shed 6 bases, with 9 bases lying between them. The CDR3 extends over 13 amino acids. The CDR3 DNA follows: TGTGCCAGCAGCTTAGGCAGGGAGGATGGCTACACCTTC. This sequence encodes CASSLGREDGYTF.

The V and J genes are TRBV7-2 and TRBJ1-5; 7 bases agree with TRBD1. V lost 3 bases to trimming and J lost 5 bases; unmatched junction nucleotides: 7. From germline, CDR1 is SGHTA and CDR2 FQGNSA. CDR3 size: 15 residues. The CDR3: CASSFWTGGYQPQHF. CDR3 nucleotides: TGTGCCAGCAGCTTCTGGACAGGAGGATATCAGCCCCAGCATTTT.

The chain uses TRBV29-1 and TRBJ1-1, with TRBD1 matching 9 bases. The ends lost 3 bases at V and 0 bases at J; junction bases unmatched: 5. CDR3 length: 15 residues. Germline values: CDR1 SQVTM, CDR2 ANQGSEA. For the CDR3, the DNA is TGCAGCGTTGACCCGGGACAGGGCCTGAACACTGAAGCTTTCTTT. It translates to CSVDPGQGLNTEAFF.

The V call is TRBV28, the J call TRBJ1-4; D is possibly TRBD1 (5 bases). V was shortened by 6 bases and J by 10 bases, with 15 bases between the two germline ends. CDR1 is MDHEN, CDR2 SYDVKM, per germline. CDR3 length: 13 amino acids. The CDR3 here is CASSHQGSGKLFF. Here the CDR3 DNA reads TGTGCCAGCAGCCACCAGGGTAGTGGAAAACTGTTTTTT.

This clone was observed a single time. The chain is built from TRBV27 and TRBJ1-2, with no clear D. V shed 0 bases and J shed 3 bases, with 5 bases lying between them. The CDR3 is 13 residues long. CDR1 MNHEY and CDR2 SMNVEV come from the germline V gene (reference sequence). CDR3: CASSLSVDYGYTF. In DNA, the CDR3 is TGTGCCAGCAGTTTATCGGTAGACTATGGCTACACCTTC.

The chain carries TRBV5-1 and TRBJ1-4; 8 bases match TRBD1. Germline V gene sequence: CDR1 SGHRS, CDR2 YFSETQ. The junction had 7 bases not matched to a gene; V was cut back by 4 bases and J by 2 bases. The CDR3 is made up of 16 amino acids. The CDR3 spells CASSPQRTGTNEKLFF. The CDR3 DNA reads TGCGCCAGCAGCCCCCAACGGACAGGGACTAATGAAAAACTGTTTTTT.

The rearrangement uses TRBV5-4 and TRBJ2-7; D is possibly TRBD2 (6 bases). Germline CDR1 SGHNT, CDR2 YYREEE (reference sequence). V was pared by 7 bases and J by 6 bases, with 11 bases between. CDR3 size: 11 residues. CDR3 loop: CASGRGTEQYF. CDR3 bases: TGTGCCAGCGGTCGGGGGACCGAGCAGTACTTC.

The chain recombines TRBV9 with TRBJ1-1; D uncertain. V gave up 0 bases and J gave up 3 bases, with 9 bases separating them. Germline CDR1 SGDLS, CDR2 YYNGEE. The length of the CDR3 is 14 residues. In nucleotides, the CDR3 is TGTGCCAGCAGCGTAGAACGAGTAGACACTGAAGCTTTCTTT. It codes for CASSVERVDTEAFF.

The chain is built from TRBV20-1 and TRBJ2-7, with TRBD2 matching over 14 bases. The V and J ends lost 3 bases and 1 base, in that order; junction bases with no gene match: 5. Looked up from germline, CDR1 is DFQATT and CDR2 is SNEGSKA (reference sequence). The CDR3 contains 16 residues. The CDR3 loop reads CSASGTSGRLSYEQYF. The DNA of the CDR3 is TGCAGTGCTAGTGGGACTAGCGGGAGATTATCCTACGAGCAGTACTTC.

The rearrangement joins TRBV27 to TRBJ2-2, with 11 bases that match TRBD2. V lost 6 bases and J lost 5; bases outside the gene matches: 11. CDR1 and CDR2 from the germline V gene are MNHEY and SMNVEV (reference sequence). The CDR3 sequence is 17 residues long. The CDR3 DNA reads as TGTGCCAGCAGGGATAGCGGGAGGGGATTTTTAACCGGGGAGCTGTTTTTT. This encodes CASRDSGRGFLTGELFF.

This clone has just one count. The chain has TRBV2 and TRBJ2-7; possible D gene TRBD2, 5 bases. CDR3 size: 14 residues. Germline V gene data show CDR1 as SNHLY and CDR2 as FYNNEI. Deletions cut 5 bases from V and 0 bases from J, with 11 bases between. The CDR3 nucleotides are TGTGCCAGCAGTTGGACTCGGAGCTCCTACGAGCAGTACTTC. Protein: CASSWTRSSYEQYF.